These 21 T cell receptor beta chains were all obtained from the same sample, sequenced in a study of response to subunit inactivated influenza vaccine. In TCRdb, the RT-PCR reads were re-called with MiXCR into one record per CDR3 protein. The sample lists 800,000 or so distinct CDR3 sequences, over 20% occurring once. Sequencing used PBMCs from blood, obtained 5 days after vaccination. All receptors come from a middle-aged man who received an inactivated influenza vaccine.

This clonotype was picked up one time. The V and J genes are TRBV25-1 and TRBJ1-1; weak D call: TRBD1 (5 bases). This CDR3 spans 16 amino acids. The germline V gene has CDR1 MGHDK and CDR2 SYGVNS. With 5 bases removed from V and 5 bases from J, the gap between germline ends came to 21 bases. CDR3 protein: CASSSSIASRGTEAFF. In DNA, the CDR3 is TGTGCCAGCAGTTCAAGTATCGCCTCTCGGGGGACTGAAGCTTTCTTT. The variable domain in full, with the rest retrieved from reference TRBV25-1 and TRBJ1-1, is EADIYQTPRYLVIGTGKKITLECSQTMGHDKMYWYQQDPGMELHLIHYSYGVNSTEKGDLSSESTVSRIRTEHFPLTLESARPSHTSQYLCASSSSIASRGTEAFFGQGTRLTVV.

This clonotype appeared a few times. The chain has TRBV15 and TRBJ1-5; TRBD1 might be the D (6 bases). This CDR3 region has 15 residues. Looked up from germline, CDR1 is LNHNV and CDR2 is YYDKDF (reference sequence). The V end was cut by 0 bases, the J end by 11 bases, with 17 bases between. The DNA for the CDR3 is TGTGCCACCAGCAGAGATCATGTACAGGGCTCGACCCAGCATTTT. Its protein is CATSRDHVQGSTQHF.

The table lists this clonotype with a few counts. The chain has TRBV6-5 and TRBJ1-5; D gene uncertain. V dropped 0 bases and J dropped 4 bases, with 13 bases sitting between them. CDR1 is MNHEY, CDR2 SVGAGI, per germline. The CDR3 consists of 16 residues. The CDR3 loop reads CASSYSSWDVNQPQHF. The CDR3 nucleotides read TGTGCCAGCAGTTACTCGAGTTGGGATGTAAATCAGCCCCAGCATTTT.

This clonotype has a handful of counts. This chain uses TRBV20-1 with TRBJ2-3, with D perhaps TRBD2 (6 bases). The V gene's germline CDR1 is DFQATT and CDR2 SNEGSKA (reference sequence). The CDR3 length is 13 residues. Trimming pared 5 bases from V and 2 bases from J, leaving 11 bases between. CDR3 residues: CSARDFYTDTQYF. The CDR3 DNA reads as TGCAGTGCTCGGGACTTTTACACAGATACGCAGTATTTT.

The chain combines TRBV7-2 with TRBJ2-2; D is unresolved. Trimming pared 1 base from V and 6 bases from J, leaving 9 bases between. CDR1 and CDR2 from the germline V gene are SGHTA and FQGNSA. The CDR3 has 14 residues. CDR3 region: CASSLGIIAGELFF. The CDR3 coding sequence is TGTGCCAGCAGCTTAGGTATCATCGCCGGGGAGCTGTTTTTT.

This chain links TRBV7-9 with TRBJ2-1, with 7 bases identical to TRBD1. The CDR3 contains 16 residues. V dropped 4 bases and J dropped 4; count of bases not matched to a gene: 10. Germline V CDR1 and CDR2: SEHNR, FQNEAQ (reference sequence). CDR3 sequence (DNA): TGTGCCAGCAGCTACGATTTGGGACAGTTTTACAATGAGCAGTTCTTC. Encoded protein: CASSYDLGQFYNEQFF.

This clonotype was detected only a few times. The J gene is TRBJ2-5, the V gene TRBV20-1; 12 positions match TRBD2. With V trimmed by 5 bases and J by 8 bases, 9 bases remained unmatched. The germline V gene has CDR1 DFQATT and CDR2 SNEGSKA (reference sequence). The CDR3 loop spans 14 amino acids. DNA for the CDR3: TGCAGTGCTTTACTAGCGGGAGGCTCGGACACCCAGTACTTC. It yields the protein CSALLAGGSDTQYF.

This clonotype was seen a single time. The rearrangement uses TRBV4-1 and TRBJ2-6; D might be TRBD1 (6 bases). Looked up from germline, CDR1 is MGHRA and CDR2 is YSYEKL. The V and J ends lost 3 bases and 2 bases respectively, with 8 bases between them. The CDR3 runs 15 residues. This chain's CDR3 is CASSHPGAGANVLTF. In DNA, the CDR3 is TGCGCCAGCAGCCACCCAGGGGCTGGGGCCAACGTCCTGACTTTC.

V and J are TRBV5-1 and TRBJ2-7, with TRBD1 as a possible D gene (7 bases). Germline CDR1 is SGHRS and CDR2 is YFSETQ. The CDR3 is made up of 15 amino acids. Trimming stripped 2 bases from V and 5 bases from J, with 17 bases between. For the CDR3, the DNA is TGCGCCAGCAGCTTCAGGGGGAGGTTTTTGGACGAGCAGTACTTC. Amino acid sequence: CASSFRGRFLDEQYF.

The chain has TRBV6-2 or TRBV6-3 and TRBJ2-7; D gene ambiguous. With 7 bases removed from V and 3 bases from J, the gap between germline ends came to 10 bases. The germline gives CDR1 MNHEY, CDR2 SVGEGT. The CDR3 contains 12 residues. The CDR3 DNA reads TGTGCCAGCAACTACGCAGGCTACGAGCAGTACTTC. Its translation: CASNYAGYEQYF.

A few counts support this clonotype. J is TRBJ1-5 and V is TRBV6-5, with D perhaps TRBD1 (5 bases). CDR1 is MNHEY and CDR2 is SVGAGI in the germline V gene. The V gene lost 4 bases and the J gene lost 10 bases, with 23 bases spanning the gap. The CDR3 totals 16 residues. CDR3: CASSLDLQGRIGPQHF. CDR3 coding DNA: TGTGCCAGCAGTTTAGACCTCCAGGGTCGGATAGGTCCCCAGCATTTT.

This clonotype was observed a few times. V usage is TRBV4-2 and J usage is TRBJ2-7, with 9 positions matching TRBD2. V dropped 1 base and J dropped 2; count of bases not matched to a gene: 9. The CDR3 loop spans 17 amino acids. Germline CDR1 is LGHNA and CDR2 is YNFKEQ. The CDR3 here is CASSQVHSGSIAYEQYF. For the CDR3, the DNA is TGTGCCAGCAGCCAAGTTCATAGCGGGAGTATCGCCTACGAGCAGTACTTC.

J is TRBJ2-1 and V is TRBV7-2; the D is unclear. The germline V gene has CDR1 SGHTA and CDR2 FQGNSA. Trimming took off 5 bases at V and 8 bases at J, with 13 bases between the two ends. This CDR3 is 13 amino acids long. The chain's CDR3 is CASSPTAQYEQFF. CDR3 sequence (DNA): TGTGCCAGCAGCCCCACGGCACAGTATGAGCAGTTCTTC.

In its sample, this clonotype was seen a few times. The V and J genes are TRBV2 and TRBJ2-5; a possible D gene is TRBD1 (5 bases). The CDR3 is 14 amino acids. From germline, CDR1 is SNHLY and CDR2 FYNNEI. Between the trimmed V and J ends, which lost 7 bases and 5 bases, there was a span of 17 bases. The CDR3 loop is CASTRTSYRETQYF. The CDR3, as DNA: TGTGCCAGCACCCGGACATCTTATCGGGAGACCCAGTACTTC. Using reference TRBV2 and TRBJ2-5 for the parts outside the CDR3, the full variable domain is EPEVTQTPSHQVTQMGQEVILRCVPISNHLYFYWYRQILGQKVEFLVSFYNNEISEKSEIFDDQFSVERPDGSNFTLKIRSTKLEDSAMYFCASTRTSYRETQYFGPGTRLLVL.

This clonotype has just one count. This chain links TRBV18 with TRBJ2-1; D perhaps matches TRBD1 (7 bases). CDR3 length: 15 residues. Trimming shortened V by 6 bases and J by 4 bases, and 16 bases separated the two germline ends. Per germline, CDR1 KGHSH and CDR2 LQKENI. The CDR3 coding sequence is TGTGCCAGCTCGGGGCAGGGGGGTTCTTACAATGAGCAGTTCTTC. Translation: CASSGQGGSYNEQFF.

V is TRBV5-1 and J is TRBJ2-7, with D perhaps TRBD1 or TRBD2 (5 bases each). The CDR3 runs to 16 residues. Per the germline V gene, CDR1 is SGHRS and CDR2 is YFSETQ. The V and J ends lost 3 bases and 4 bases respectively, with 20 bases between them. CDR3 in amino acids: CASSSDGEGRRYEQYF. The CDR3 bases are TGCGCCAGCAGCTCCGACGGTGAGGGGCGCAGGTACGAGCAGTACTTC.

The CDR3 here is CASSLVPPQLSEQFF. In DNA, the CDR3 is TGCGCCAGCAGCTTGGTCCCACCCCAGCTGAGTGAGCAGTTCTTC. The chain is built from TRBV5-1 and TRBJ2-1; D call uncertain. Germline assignment: CDR1 SGHRS and CDR2 YFSETQ. CDR3 length: 15 amino acids. V was cut by 0 bases and J by 9 bases, with 16 bases left in between.

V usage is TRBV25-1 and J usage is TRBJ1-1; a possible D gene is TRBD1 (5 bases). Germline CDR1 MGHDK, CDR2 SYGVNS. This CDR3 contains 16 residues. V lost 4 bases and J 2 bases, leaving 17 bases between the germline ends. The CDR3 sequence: CASSVSRGPLNTEAFF. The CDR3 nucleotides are TGTGCCAGCAGTGTCTCGCGGGGACCGCTTAACACTGAAGCTTTCTTT. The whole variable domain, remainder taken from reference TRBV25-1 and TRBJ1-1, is EADIYQTPRYLVIGTGKKITLECSQTMGHDKMYWYQQDPGMELHLIHYSYGVNSTEKGDLSSESTVSRIRTEHFPLTLESARPSHTSQYLCASSVSRGPLNTEAFFGQGTRLTVV.

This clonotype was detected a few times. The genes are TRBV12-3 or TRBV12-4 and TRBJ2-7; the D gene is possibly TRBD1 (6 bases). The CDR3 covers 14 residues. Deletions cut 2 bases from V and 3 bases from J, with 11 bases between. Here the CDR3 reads CASSLLDRDYEQYF. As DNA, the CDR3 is TGTGCCAGCAGTTTATTGGACAGAGACTACGAGCAGTACTTC.

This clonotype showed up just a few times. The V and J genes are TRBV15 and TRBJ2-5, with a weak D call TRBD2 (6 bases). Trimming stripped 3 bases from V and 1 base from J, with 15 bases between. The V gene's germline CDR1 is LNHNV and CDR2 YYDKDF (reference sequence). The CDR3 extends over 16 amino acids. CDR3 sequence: CATSRPFGGTQETQYF. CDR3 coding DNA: TGTGCCACCAGCAGGCCGTTCGGGGGTACCCAAGAGACCCAGTACTTC. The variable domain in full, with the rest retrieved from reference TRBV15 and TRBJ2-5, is DAMVIQNPRYQVTQFGKPVTLSCSQTLNHNVMYWYQQKSSQAPKLLFHYYDKDFNNEADTPDNFQSRRPNTSFCFLDIRSPGLGDTAMYLCATSRPFGGTQETQYFGPGTRLLVL.

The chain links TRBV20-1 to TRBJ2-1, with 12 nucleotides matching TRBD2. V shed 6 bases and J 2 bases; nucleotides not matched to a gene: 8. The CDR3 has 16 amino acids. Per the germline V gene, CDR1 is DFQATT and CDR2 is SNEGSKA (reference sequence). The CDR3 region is CSAKLAGGSPYNEQFF. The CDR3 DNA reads TGCAGTGCAAAGCTAGCGGGAGGGTCCCCCTACAATGAGCAGTTCTTC.